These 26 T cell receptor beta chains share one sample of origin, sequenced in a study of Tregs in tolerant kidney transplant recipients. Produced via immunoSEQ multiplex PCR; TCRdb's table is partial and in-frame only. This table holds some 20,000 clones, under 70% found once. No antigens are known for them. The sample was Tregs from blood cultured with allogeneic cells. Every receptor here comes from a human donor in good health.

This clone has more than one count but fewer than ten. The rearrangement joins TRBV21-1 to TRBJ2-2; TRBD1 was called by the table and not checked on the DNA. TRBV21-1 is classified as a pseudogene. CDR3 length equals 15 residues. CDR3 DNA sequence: TGTGCCAGCAGCAAGTCGGCAGGGAACACCGGGGAGCTGTTTTTT. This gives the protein CASSKSAGNTGELFF.

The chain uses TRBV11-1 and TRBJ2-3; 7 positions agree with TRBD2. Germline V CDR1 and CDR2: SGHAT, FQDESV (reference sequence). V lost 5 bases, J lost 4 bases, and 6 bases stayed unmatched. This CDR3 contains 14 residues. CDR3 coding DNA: TGTGCCAGCAGCCCCGGGAGCGGGGCAGATACGCAGTATTTT. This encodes CASSPGSGADTQYF.

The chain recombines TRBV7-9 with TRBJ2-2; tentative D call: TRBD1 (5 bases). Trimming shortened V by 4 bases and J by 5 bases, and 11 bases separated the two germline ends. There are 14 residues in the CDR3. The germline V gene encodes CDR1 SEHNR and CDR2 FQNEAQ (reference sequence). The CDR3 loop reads CASSYSRVTGELFF. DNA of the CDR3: TGTGCCAGCAGCTACTCCAGGGTTACCGGGGAGCTGTTTTTT. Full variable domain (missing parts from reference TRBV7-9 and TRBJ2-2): DTGVSQNPRHKITKRGQNVTFRCDPISEHNRLYWYRQTLGQGPEFLTYFQNEAQLEKSRLLSDRFSAERPKGSFSTLEIQRTEQGDSAMYLCASSYSRVTGELFFGEGSRLTVL.

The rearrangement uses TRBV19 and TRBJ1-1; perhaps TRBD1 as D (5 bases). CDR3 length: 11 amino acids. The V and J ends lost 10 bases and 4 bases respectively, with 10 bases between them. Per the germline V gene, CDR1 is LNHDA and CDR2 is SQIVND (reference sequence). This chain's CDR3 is CATSGSTEAFF. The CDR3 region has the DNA TGTGCCACCTCAGGGAGCACTGAAGCTTTCTTT.

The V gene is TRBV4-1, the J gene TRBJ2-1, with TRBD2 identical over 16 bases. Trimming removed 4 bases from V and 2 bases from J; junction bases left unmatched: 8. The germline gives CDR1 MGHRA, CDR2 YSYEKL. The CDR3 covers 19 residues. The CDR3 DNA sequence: TGCGCCAGCAGCCCCTACGGGACTAGCGGGAGGGGAGCCTACAATGAGCAGTTCTTC. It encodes CASSPYGTSGRGAYNEQFF.

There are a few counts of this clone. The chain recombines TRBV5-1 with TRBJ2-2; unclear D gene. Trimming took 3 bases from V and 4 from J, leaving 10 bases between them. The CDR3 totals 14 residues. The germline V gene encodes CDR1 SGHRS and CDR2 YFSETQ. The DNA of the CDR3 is TGCGCCAGCAGCTCTCGAGAGCGCACCGGGGAGCTGTTTTTT. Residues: CASSSRERTGELFF.

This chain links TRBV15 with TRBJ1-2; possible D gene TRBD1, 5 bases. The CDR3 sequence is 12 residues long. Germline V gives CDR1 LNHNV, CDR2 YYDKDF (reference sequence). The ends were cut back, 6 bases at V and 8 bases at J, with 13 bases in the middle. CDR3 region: CATSRNWGGYTF. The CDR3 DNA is TGTGCCACCAGTAGGAATTGGGGCGGCTACACCTTC. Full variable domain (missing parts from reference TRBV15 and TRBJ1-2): DAMVIQNPRYQVTQFGKPVTLSCSQTLNHNVMYWYQQKSSQAPKLLFHYYDKDFNNEADTPDNFQSRRPNTSFCFLDIRSPGLGDTAMYLCATSRNWGGYTFGSGTRLTVV.

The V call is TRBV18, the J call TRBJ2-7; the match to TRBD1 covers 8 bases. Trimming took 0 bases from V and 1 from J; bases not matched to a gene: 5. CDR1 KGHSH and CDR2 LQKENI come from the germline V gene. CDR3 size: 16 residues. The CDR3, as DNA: TGTGCCAGCTCACCACCGGGAGGACAGGGTTCCTACGAGCAGTACTTC. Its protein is CASSPPGGQGSYEQYF.

CDR3: CASSTEQNTEAFF. CDR3 nucleotides: TGTGCCAGTAGTACCGAACAGAACACTGAAGCTTTCTTT. This chain uses TRBV19 with TRBJ1-1; D gene ambiguous. Trimming pared 4 bases from V and 1 base from J, leaving 7 bases between. The length of the CDR3 is 13 residues. Germline CDR1 reads LNHDA; CDR2 reads SQIVND (reference sequence).

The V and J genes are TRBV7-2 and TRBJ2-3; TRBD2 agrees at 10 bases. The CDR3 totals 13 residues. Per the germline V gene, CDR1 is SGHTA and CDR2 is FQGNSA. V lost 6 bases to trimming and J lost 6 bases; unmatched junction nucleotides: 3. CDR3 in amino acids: CASRAGGRDTQYF. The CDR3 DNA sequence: TGTGCCAGCAGAGCGGGGGGGCGCGATACGCAGTATTTT.

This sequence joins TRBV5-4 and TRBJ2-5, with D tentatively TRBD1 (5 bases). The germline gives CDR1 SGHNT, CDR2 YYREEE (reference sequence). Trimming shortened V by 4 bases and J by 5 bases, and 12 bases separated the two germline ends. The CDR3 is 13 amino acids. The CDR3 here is CASSPQGWETQYF. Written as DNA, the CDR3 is TGTGCCAGCAGCCCCCAGGGCTGGGAGACCCAGTACTTC. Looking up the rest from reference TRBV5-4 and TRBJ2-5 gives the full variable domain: ETGVTQSPTHLIKTRGQQVTLRCSSQSGHNTVSWYQQALGQGPQFIFQYYREEENGRGNFPPRFSGLQFPNYSSELNVNALELDDSALYLCASSPQGWETQYFGPGTRLLVL.

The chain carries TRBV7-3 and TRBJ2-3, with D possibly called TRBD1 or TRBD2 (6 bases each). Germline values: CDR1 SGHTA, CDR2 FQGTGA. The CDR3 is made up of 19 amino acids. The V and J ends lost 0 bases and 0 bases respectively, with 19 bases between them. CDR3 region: CASSLTWGAGSGSTDTQYF. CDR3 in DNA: TGTGCCAGCAGCTTAACGTGGGGGGCAGGAAGCGGAAGCACAGATACGCAGTATTTT. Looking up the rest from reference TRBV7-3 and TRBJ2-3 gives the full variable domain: GAGVSQTPSNKVTEKGKYVELRCDPISGHTALYWYRQSLGQGPEFLIYFQGTGAADDSGLPNDRFFAVRPEGSVSTLKIQRTERGDSAVYLCASSLTWGAGSGSTDTQYFGPGTRLTVL.

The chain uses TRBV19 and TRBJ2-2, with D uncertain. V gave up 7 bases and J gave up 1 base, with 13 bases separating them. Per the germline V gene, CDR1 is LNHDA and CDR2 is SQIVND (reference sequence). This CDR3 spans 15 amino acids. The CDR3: CASTFRRGNTGELFF. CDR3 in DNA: TGTGCCAGTACCTTTCGGCGAGGGAACACCGGGGAGCTGTTTTTT.

The CDR3 here is CASRRQAGTEAFF. DNA of the CDR3: TGTGCCAGTAGGCGACAGGCGGGCACTGAAGCTTTCTTT. V usage is TRBV19 and J usage is TRBJ1-1, with D maybe TRBD1 (6 bases). The CDR3 has 13 residues. Germline V gives CDR1 LNHDA, CDR2 SQIVND (reference sequence). Trimming cost V 6 bases and J 4 bases, with 12 bases left between them.

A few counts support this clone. The CDR3 coding sequence is TGTGCCAGCAGCTTGGGTCACAGCGAAAATTCACCCCTCCACTTT. Its translation: CASSLGHSENSPLHF. The chain carries TRBV11-2 and TRBJ1-6; no clear D gene. From germline, CDR1 is SGHAT and CDR2 FQNNGV. Trimming took off 3 bases at V and 7 bases at J, with 13 bases between the two ends. The CDR3 covers 15 residues. Full variable domain (remainder filled in from reference TRBV11-2 and TRBJ1-6): EAGVAQSPRYKIIEKRQSVAFWCNPISGHATLYWYQQILGQGPKLLIQFQNNGVVDDSQLPKDRFSAERLKGVDSTLKIQPAKLEDSAVYLCASSLGHSENSPLHFGNGTRLTVT.

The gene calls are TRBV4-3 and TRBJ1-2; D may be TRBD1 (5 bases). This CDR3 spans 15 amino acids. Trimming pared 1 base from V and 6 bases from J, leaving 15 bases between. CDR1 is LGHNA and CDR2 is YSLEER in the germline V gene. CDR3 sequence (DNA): TGCGCCAGCAGCCAAGGGACAAACTCCTGGGATGGCTACACCTTC. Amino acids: CASSQGTNSWDGYTF.

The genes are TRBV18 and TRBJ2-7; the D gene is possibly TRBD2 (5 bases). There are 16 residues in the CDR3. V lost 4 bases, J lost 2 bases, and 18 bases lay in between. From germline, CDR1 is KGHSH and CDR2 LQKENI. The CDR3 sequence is CASSLGEGIIAYEQYF. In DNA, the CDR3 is TGTGCCAGCTCACTAGGAGAGGGCATTATCGCCTACGAGCAGTACTTC.

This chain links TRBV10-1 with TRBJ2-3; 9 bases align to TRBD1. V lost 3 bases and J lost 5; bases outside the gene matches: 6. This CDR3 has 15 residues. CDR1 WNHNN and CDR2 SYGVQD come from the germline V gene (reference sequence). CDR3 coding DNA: TGCGCCAGCAGTGATGGGGGACAGGGAGGAGATACGCAGTATTTT. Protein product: CASSDGGQGGDTQYF.

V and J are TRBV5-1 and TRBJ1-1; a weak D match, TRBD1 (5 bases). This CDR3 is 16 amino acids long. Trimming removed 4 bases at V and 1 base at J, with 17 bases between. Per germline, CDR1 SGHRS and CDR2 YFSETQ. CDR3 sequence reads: CASSPSPEQENTEAFF. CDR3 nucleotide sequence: TGCGCCAGCAGCCCCTCCCCAGAACAGGAGAACACTGAAGCTTTCTTT.

The CDR3 here is CASSYGINYEQYF. As DNA, the CDR3 is TGTGCCAGCAGTTACGGAATTAACTACGAGCAGTACTTC. The chain has TRBV6-5 and TRBJ2-7; D is unclear. CDR1 MNHEY and CDR2 SVGAGI come from the germline V gene. The CDR3 is made up of 13 amino acids. V was trimmed by 2 bases and J by 3 bases, leaving 8 bases between them.

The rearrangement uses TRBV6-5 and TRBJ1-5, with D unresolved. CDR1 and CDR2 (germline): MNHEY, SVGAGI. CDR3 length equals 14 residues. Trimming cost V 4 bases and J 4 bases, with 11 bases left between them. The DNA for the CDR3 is TGTGCCAGCAGTTTTTTGGGGTCGAATCAGCCCCAGCATTTT. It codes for CASSFLGSNQPQHF.

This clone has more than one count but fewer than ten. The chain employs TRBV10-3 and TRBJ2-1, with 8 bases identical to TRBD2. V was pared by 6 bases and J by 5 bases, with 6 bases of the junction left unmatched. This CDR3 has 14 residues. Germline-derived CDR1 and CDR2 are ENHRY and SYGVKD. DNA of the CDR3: TGTGCCATCAGCCCAGGGACTAGAAACAATGAGCAGTTCTTC. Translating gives CAISPGTRNNEQFF.

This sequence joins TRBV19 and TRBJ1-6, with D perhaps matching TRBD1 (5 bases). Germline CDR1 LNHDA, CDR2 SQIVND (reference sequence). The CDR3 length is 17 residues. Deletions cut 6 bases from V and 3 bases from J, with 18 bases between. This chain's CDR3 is CASSLSPTVNYNSPLHF. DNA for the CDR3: TGTGCCAGTAGCCTTTCCCCGACAGTTAACTATAATTCACCCCTCCACTTT.

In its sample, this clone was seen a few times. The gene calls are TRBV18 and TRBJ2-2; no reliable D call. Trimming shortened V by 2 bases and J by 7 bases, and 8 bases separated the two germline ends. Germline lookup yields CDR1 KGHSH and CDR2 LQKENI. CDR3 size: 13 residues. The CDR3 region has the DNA TGTGCCAGCTCACCAATGCTGGGCGGGGAGCTGTTTTTT. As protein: CASSPMLGGELFF.

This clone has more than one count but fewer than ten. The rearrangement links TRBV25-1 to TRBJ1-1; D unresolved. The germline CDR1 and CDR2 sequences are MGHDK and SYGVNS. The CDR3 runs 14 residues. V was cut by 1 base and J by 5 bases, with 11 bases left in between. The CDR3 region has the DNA TGTGCCAGCAGTGAATTGGGAACGAGGACTGAAGCTTTCTTT. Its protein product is CASSELGTRTEAFF.

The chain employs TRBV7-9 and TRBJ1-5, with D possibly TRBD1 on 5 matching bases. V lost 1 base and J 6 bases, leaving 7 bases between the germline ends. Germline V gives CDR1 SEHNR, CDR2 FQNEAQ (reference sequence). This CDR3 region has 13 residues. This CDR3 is CASSLEGFQPQHF. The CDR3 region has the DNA TGTGCCAGCAGCTTAGAGGGGTTTCAGCCCCAGCATTTT.